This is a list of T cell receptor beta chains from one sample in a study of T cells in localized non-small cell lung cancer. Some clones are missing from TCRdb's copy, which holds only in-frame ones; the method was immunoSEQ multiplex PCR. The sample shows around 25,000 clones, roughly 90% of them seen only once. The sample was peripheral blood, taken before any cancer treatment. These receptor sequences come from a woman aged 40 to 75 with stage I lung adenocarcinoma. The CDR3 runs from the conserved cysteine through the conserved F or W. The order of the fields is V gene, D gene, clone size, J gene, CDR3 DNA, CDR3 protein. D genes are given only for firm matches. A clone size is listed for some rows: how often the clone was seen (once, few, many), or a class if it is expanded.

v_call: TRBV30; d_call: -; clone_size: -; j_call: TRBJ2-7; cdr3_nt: TGTGCCTGGAGTGTACGTCTCGGTCACGAGCAGTACTTC; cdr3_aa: CAWSVRLGHEQYF
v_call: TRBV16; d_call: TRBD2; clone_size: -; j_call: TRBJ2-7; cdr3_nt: TGTGCCAGCAGCCCCTCGGGGGGAGCTCGTTACGAGCAGTACTTC; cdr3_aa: CASSPSGGARYEQYF
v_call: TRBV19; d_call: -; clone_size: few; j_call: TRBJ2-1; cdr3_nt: TGTGCCAGTAGTATCGGAGGCGCCAATGAGCAGTTCTTC; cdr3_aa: CASSIGGANEQFF
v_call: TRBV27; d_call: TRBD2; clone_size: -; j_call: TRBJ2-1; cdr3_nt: TGTGCCAGCAGCCGTAGCGGGGGACTCTCCTACAATGAGCAGTTCTTC; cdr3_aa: CASSRSGGLSYNEQFF
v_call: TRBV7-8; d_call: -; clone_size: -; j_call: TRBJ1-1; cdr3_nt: TGTGCCAGCAGCCGACAACGCGGTAACACTGAAGCTTTCTTT; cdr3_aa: CASSRQRGNTEAFF
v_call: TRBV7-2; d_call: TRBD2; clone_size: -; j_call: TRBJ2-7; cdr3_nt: TGTGCCAGCAGCCACCCTGTCCGGCGGGAGGCCCACTACGAGCAGTACTTC; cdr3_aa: CASSHPVRREAHYEQYF
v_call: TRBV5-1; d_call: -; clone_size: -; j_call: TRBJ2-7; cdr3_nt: TGCGCCAGCAGCTTGGCCTTGCAGGGAGCTTCCTACGAGCAGTACTTC; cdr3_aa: CASSLALQGASYEQYF
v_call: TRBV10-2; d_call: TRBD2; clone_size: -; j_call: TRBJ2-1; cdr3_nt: TGCGCCAGCAGCCTCGATAGCGGGTTATACAATGAGCAGTTCTTC; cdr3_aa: CASSLDSGLYNEQFF
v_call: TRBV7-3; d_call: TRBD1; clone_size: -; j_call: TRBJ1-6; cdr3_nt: TGTGCCAGCAGCCTTTCCAGGGGGCGGAATTCACCCCTCCACTTT; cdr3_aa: CASSLSRGRNSPLHF
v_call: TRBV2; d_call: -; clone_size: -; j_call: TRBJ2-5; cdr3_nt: TGTGCCAGCAACCCTCACCAAGAGACCCAGTACTTC; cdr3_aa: CASNPHQETQYF
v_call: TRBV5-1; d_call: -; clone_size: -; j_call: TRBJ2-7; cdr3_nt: TGCGCCAGCAGCTTGCCTAACTCCTACGAGCAGTACTTC; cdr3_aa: CASSLPNSYEQYF
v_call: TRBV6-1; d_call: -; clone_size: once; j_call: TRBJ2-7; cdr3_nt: TGTGCCAGCAGTGGAGGCAGATCCTACGAGCAGTACTTC; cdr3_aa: CASSGGRSYEQYF
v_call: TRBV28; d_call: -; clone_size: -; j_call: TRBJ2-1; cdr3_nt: TGTGCCAGCAGGCGAGCCGGGACTTACAATGAGCAGTTCTTC; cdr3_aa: CASRRAGTYNEQFF
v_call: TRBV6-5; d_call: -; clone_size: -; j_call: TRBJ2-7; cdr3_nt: TGTGCCAGCAGTTTAGGGGTTAGGGGCGAGCAGTACTTC; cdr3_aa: CASSLGVRGEQYF